The present entry profiles one T cell receptor (beta chain) with its context. Its antigen is currently unknown. Amplification used 60 Vbeta primers and 13 Jbeta primers. Clones were sequenced by immunoSEQ multiplex PCR, and TCRdb holds only the in-frame ones, with some missing. Of under 200,000 clones listed, approximately 88% are singletons. The data originate from a study of cytomegalovirus exposure and HLA in healthy donors. General study results and limits: In most subjects, TCR beta sequences reportedly gave accurate predictions of HLA-A and HLA-B alleles. A later analysis showed HLA-associated TCR beta chains outstripping equally common others in clonal expansion. 87-base-pair reads could not separate some V segments, including TRBV6-2 and TRBV6-3. Despite most TCR sequences being rare, some public TCRs occurred in many donors.

CDR1 and CDR2 (germline): SGHAT, FQDESV (reference sequence). Trimming cost V 5 bases and J 4 bases; bases outside gene matches: 7. The CDR3 runs 14 residues. Sequencing was done on a sample of PBMCs. The chain couples TRBV11-1 to TRBJ2-5; 7 nucleotides align to TRBD1. This receptor was identified in a woman aged 25 to 39 in good health and CMV-seronegative. DNA for the CDR3: TGTGCCAGCAGCACCGACAGGGTGAGAGAGACCCAGTACTTC. Amino acids: CASSTDRVRETQYF.